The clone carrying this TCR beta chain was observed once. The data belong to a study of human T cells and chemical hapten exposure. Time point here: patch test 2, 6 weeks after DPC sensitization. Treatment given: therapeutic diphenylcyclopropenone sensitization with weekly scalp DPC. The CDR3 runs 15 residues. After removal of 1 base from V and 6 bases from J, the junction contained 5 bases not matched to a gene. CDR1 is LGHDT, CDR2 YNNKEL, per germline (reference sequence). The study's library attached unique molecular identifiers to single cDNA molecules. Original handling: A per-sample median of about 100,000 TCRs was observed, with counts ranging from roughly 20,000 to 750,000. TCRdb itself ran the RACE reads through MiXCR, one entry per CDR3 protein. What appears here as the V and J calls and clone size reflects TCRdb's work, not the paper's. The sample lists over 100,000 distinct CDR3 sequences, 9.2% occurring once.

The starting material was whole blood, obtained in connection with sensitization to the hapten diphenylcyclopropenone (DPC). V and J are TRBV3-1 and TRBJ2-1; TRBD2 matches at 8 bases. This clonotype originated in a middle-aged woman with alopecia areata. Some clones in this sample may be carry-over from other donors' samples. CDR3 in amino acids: CASSQAPGTSNEQFF. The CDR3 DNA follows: TGTGCCAGCAGCCAAGCCCCCGGGACTAGCAATGAGCAGTTCTTC.